The T cell receptor beta chain described here comes from a study of long-term antiretroviral therapy in people with HIV (dated by TCRdb to between 2021 and 2022). Background for the entire study: The earliest samples were collected roughly a decade before the 2015 WHO recommendation for immediate ART, at a time when ART was usually postponed until CD4 counts fell. This retrospective serial study examined whether starting ART and sustained HIV suppression were associated with changes in the composition and diversity of the TRB repertoire in peripheral blood. A total of fewer than 250 cryopreserved PBMC samples came from a few dozen adults with confirmed HIV infection and were collected serially over a mean of roughly 6 years (range 1-12). Among the 25 to 30 participants with HIV, about 11 were female. No cross-contamination during QIAcube processing was seen in test extractions of a monoclonal T-cell line run alongside 30 to 35 polyclonal samples.

For this clone: Its antigen has not been determined. The sample holds no much larger clone one base away, and base qualities are not on file.

Participants were included only if at least one PBMC sample before ART initiation and at least two post-ART samples were available. Treatment was received in the United States of America by all participants with HIV. Before DNA extraction, cryopreserved samples of about 0.95-11 million PBMC were thawed and washed. At the time of the earliest PBMC sample, participants with HIV were aged between roughly 20 and 55 years. PBMC samples were contributed by each participant from 1-4 timepoints before ART initiation and 2-8 timepoints after ART initiation, with a median of 7 samples. Serial HIV viral load, CD4+ T-cell count, ART history and demographic data were obtained for every participant. Using a Qiagen kit on a QIAcube, genomic DNA was extracted from unsorted PBMC, with samples processed in batches of 12. The immunoSEQ hsTCRB v3.0 assay was used at survey level resolution for TRB variable region sequencing. The target sequencing depth for TRB was roughly 40,000-50,000 T-cell genomes per sample. An Illumina MiSeq with a v3 150-cycle kit was used to sequence the pooled TRB libraries. As for how the authors treated the data: Repertoire analysis ran in R within a reproducible Nextflow workflow covering QC, data transformation and analysis. LymphoSeq2, an R package for exploring AIRR-Seq data, was used to implement the custom analyses. After excluding several samples that yielded fewer than 5000 total TRB sequences, 150 to 200 HIV repertoires remained for analysis. Among the approximately 180 retained HIV repertoires, 55 to 65 were collected before ART initiation and roughly 130 were collected after ART initiation. Repertoires were downsampled to 5000 TRB nucleotide sequences, and summary statistics were averaged over 100 downsampling iterations. The analysis kept only TRB sequences whose CDR3 regions were at least seven amino acids long. Diversity was measured with a Shannon entropy-derived clonality score and the Gini coefficient. In the repertoire networks, any two of the top 5000 CDR3 amino acid sequences were connected whenever the two sequences differed by an edit distance of one. Antigen specificity groups and MHC restriction were predicted for TRB CDR3 amino acid sequences with GLIPH2. Known CMV, EBV, HIV or tissue antigen associations were flagged by matching CDR3 amino acid sequences against VDJdb and McPAS-TCR. Pre-ART, post-ART and control groups were compared with Wilcoxon signed-rank tests and Holm-Bonferroni correction. This is the immuneACCESS table as TCRdb keeps it, with only in-frame sequences that have V and J called. A part of the clones is gone; compared with another copy, unresolved V genes explain less than half, and the rest is unexplained. The V and J calls and clone size were taken over from that table, and D and trimming were inferred from the DNA. This sample holds about 28,000 clones; over 75% were observed only once. 4.1% of the sample goes to the ten largest clones.

Broad study findings and their caveats: The repertoire was dominated across all time points by expanded TRB clones identified before ART initiation, although this dominance was seen to fluctuate and to decrease in many PLHIV after ART. The samples span the years 2004 to 2017, and the ART regimens used may be less effective than current regimens. Limited PBMC availability meant only the TCR beta chain was sequenced, without alpha chain pairing. Because pre-ART samples had limited cell numbers, profiling was done on unsorted PBMC rather than on sorted CD4+ and CD8+ T cells. Starting ART was linked to a significant rise in TRB diversity, yet even with long-term ART the diversity remained significantly lower than in transplant donor controls. No data were available on ART adherence, viral resistance or therapy changes, limiting inferences about post-ART repertoire changes. Narrower CDR3 length ranges were observed in HIV repertoires than in controls, and an antigen-experienced repertoire with only a slight naive shift after ART was suggested by the network structure.

The origin of this receptor is a woman younger than 30 with HIV. The material was unsorted PBMCs, obtained 0.5 years after starting antiretroviral therapy.

Read as DNA, the sequence is TGTGCCAGCAGCTTGCCTTTCGCGAATAACTATGGCTACACCTTC. Translated, it gives CASSLPFANNYGYTF. Here the chain combines TRBV5-4 and TRBJ1-2; no D gene is confidently identified. Inclusive of the bounding cysteine and phenylalanine, the CDR3 is 15 residues long. CDR3 DNA only is kept here, 45 bases in frame from base 1. The germline V gene (reference sequence) gives CDR1 as SGHNT and CDR2 as YYREEE. Trimming costs V 1 base and J 1 base, and their ends lie 11 bases apart.